One and the same sample provided the 19 T cell receptor beta chains below, sequenced in a study of shared clonotypes between healthy human individuals. Generated by immunoSEQ multiplex PCR, the TCRdb table keeps only in-frame clones and is missing some. The sample includes 1.5 million to 2.5 million clones, about 95% of them seen just once. CD8 cells classed as naive were CD45RO-negative and positively selected for CCR7, excluding terminally differentiated effector memory CD45RA+ cells. Sequencing was done on a sample of naive CD8+ T cells sorted from blood. The origin of the receptors is a man between 18 and 35 years old in good health.

V is TRBV28 and J is TRBJ1-2; 10 nucleotides line up with TRBD1. The CDR3 is made up of 15 amino acids. Trimming at V came to 3 bases and at J to 6 bases, leaving 7 bases not matched to a gene. Germline loops: CDR1 MDHEN, CDR2 SYDVKM. CDR3 bases: TGTGCCAGCAGTTTCTCGAGGACAGGGGGTGATGGCTACACCTTC. This codes for CASSFSRTGGDGYTF.

V gene TRBV4-1 combines with J gene TRBJ1-5, with D possibly being TRBD1 (5 bases). Trimming removed 4 bases at V and 7 bases at J, with 11 bases between. Germline V gives CDR1 MGHRA, CDR2 YSYEKL. The CDR3 is 13 amino acids. The CDR3 DNA reads as TGCGCCAGCAGCCTCCCGGGGACCCAGCCCCAGCATTTT. Translated, it gives CASSLPGTQPQHF.

This chain joins TRBV6-5 and TRBJ2-1; TRBD2 matches at 8 bases. From germline, CDR1 is MNHEY and CDR2 SVGAGI. J lost 8 bases, V lost 8 bases, and 8 bases had no gene match. The length of the CDR3 is 13 residues. CDR3 sequence: CASGTRSVYEQFF. The CDR3 nucleotides are TGTGCCAGCGGGACTAGGAGTGTATATGAGCAGTTCTTC.

This chain joins TRBV7-9 and TRBJ2-3; 10 positions agree with TRBD1. The length of the CDR3 is 16 residues. The germline gives CDR1 SEHNR, CDR2 FQNEAQ (reference sequence). V shed 5 bases, J shed 6 bases, and the junction held 11 bases outside the gene matches. CDR3 bases: TGTGCCAGCAGCCCACCGGGACAGGGGATTTCCGATACGCAGTATTTT. It codes for CASSPPGQGISDTQYF.

The chain couples TRBV30 to TRBJ2-1; D might be TRBD2 (7 bases). V was clipped by 4 bases and J by 7 bases, with 17 bases between them. The CDR3 covers 14 residues. The germline V gene encodes CDR1 GTSNPN and CDR2 SVGIG (reference sequence). The CDR3 loop is CAWTHGLGGNEQFF. DNA for the CDR3: TGTGCCTGGACCCACGGACTAGGGGGGAATGAGCAGTTCTTC.

Of note for this clone: The same CDR3 also results from other DNA sequences found in this sample. V is TRBV4-3 and J is TRBJ2-7; D might be TRBD1 (5 bases). Between the trimmed V and J ends, which lost 0 bases and 3 bases, there was a span of 9 bases. This CDR3 is 14 amino acids long. In germline, CDR1 is LGHNA, CDR2 YSLEER. DNA for the CDR3: TGCGCCAGCAGCCAAGATTTAGGGGACTACGAGCAGTACTTC. Translating gives CASSQDLGDYEQYF.

The V gene is TRBV18, the J gene TRBJ2-7, with 13 bases identical to TRBD2. The germline V gene has CDR1 KGHSH and CDR2 LQKENI. The CDR3 is 18 amino acids. V was pared by 6 bases and J by 5 bases, with 16 bases of the junction left unmatched. In nucleotides, the CDR3 is TGTGCCAGCTCTCCAATTGGACTAGCGGGAGCATTCGGAAACGAGCAGTACTTC. It encodes CASSPIGLAGAFGNEQYF.

The rearrangement uses TRBV6-5 and TRBJ1-2; TRBD1 matches at 10 bases. V lost 6 bases, J lost 9 bases, and 10 bases stayed unmatched. CDR3 length: 14 amino acids. Germline V gene lookup returns CDR1 MNHEY and CDR2 SVGAGI. The CDR3 nucleotides are TGTGCCAGCAGCGACCCGACAGGGGGCGGAAGCTACACCTTC. As protein: CASSDPTGGGSYTF.

This clone was counted only a few times. The chain is built from TRBV7-9 and TRBJ1-2; D unresolved. The CDR3 has 14 amino acids. Germline V lookup: CDR1 SEHNR, CDR2 FQNEAQ (reference sequence). Trimming removed 5 bases at V and 1 base at J, with 11 bases between. CDR3 sequence (DNA): TGTGCCAGCAGCGACGAGGCCCGTAACTATGGCTACACCTTC. This codes for CASSDEARNYGYTF.

The chain has TRBV29-1 and TRBJ2-5; D remains unclear. V lost 3 bases and J lost 7, with 12 bases in between. CDR3 length equals 12 residues. CDR1 is SQVTM, CDR2 ANQGSEA, per germline. In DNA form, the CDR3 reads TGCAGCGTTGAGAAGGCGTCAGGGACCCAGTACTTC. Its protein is CSVEKASGTQYF.

The chain couples TRBV5-4 to TRBJ2-1; TRBD1 matches at 9 bases. With 4 bases clipped from V and 1 base from J, the junction kept 0 bases outside the gene matches. The CDR3 loop spans 14 amino acids. Germline V CDR1 and CDR2: SGHNT, YYREEE (reference sequence). This CDR3 is CASSGQGSYNEQFF. The CDR3 DNA follows: TGTGCCAGCAGCGGACAGGGGTCCTACAATGAGCAGTTCTTC.

V and J are TRBV4-3 and TRBJ2-7; tentatively, D is TRBD1 (5 bases). The CDR3 extends over 16 amino acids. Per germline, CDR1 LGHNA and CDR2 YSLEER. Trimming pared 0 bases from V and 1 base from J, leaving 13 bases between. CDR3 amino acids: CASSQDSGASSYEQYF. The DNA for the CDR3 is TGCGCCAGCAGCCAAGACTCTGGGGCTAGTTCCTACGAGCAGTACTTC.

V and J are TRBV28 and TRBJ2-7, with a possible D match to TRBD1 (6 bases). V dropped 8 bases and J dropped 0 bases, with 11 bases sitting between them. The CDR3 has 13 residues. Per germline, CDR1 MDHEN and CDR2 SYDVKM. The CDR3 here is CASLDSASYEQYF. The DNA of the CDR3 is TGTGCCAGCTTGGACAGTGCCTCCTACGAGCAGTACTTC.

The chain joins TRBV7-9 to TRBJ2-5; TRBD1 matches at 10 bases. V gave up 3 bases and J gave up 2 bases; unmatched junction bases: 3. This CDR3 contains 15 residues. CDR1 is SEHNR, CDR2 FQNEAQ, per germline (reference sequence). The CDR3 spells CASSFGQGDQETQYF. As DNA, the CDR3 is TGTGCCAGCAGCTTTGGACAGGGGGATCAAGAGACCCAGTACTTC.

The CDR3 sequence is CASAPDSLGEKLFF. DNA of the CDR3: TGTGCCAGCGCTCCGGACTCCCTGGGGGAAAAACTGTTTTTT. The rearrangement links TRBV25-1 to TRBJ1-4; no reliable D call. V was trimmed by 8 bases and J by 8 bases, leaving 18 bases between them. Germline values: CDR1 MGHDK, CDR2 SYGVNS. This CDR3 comprises 14 residues.

The J gene is TRBJ2-2, the V gene TRBV2; D gene uncertain. Trimming pared 7 bases from V and 1 base from J, leaving 10 bases between. CDR3 length: 14 amino acids. The germline V gene has CDR1 SNHLY and CDR2 FYNNEI. The CDR3 DNA follows: TGTGCCAGCATTCCCCAGGAGAACACCGGGGAGCTGTTTTTT. Amino acids: CASIPQENTGELFF.

This clone showed up just a few times. The genes are TRBV21-1 and TRBJ2-7; the table's D call TRBD2 went unverified against the DNA. TRBV21-1 is deemed a pseudogene. The CDR3 has 15 amino acids. The chain's CDR3 is CASSTPGRGLYEQYF. DNA for the CDR3: TGTGCCAGCAGCACGCCAGGACGGGGACTCTACGAGCAGTACTTC.

This clone was seen only a few times. This chain joins TRBV9 and TRBJ1-6, with D tentatively TRBD1 (6 bases). The CDR3 sequence is 14 residues long. V dropped 6 bases and J dropped 8 bases, with 15 bases sitting between them. Germline CDR1 SGDLS, CDR2 YYNGEE. The CDR3: CASTLTEGDSPLHF. The CDR3 DNA reads TGTGCCAGCACCCTGACCGAGGGGGATTCACCCCTCCACTTT.

The chain couples TRBV7-9 to TRBJ2-7; D may be TRBD1 (6 bases). V lost 5 bases, J lost 3 bases, and 20 bases lay in between. CDR1 SEHNR and CDR2 FQNEAQ come from the germline V gene (reference sequence). This CDR3 has 16 residues. The CDR3 spells CASSPSRGTGSYEQYF. The CDR3, as DNA: TGTGCCAGCAGCCCGTCGAGGGGTACAGGGAGCTACGAGCAGTACTTC.